This TCR beta chain is drawn from a study of vaccination and CD4 T cells after COVID-19. Background on the study: Each post-COVID sample was drawn after diagnosis, and the median interval was approximately 92 days (range 35 to 161).

Described treatment: roughly ten-day PBMC culture with coronavirus spike peptide pools or control peptides (ViraFEST assay). Cultured CD4+ T-cell DNA underwent Oncomine TCR Beta short-read sequencing. From cultured CD4+ T cells, genomic DNA was extracted. MiXCR, applied by TCRdb to the PCR reads, yields one record per CDR3 protein. The table shows about 11,000 distinct CDR3 sequences, with about 28% occurring only once. This clonotype is categorized as medium-sized (0.01 to 0.1%). Its antigen remains unknown. The CDR3 length is 13 residues. V was shortened by 0 bases and J by 6 bases, with 8 bases between the two germline ends. The germline gives CDR1 SGHTA, CDR2 FQGTGA.

The source of this sequence is a human donor who had recovered from COVID-19. The chain recombines TRBV7-3 with TRBJ1-2, with D tentatively TRBD1 (5 bases). Material: CD4+ T cells from blood, cultured in vitro. The CDR3 loop is CASSLTGQDGYTF. CDR3 DNA: TGTGCCAGCAGCTTAACGGGGCAAGATGGCTACACCTTC. Using reference TRBV7-3 and TRBJ1-2 for the parts outside the CDR3, the full variable domain is GAGVSQTPSNKVTEKGKYVELRCDPISGHTALYWYRQSLGQGPEFLIYFQGTGAADDSGLPNDRFFAVRPEGSVSTLKIQRTERGDSAVYLCASSLTGQDGYTFGSGTRLTVV.